This TCR beta chain stems from a study of blood T cell repertoires in COVID-19. Study-wide context: From T cells, B-cell-depleted T cells, or PBMCs came the material, which was cDNA or gDNA.

Seattle patient enrollment occurred during active infection, with longitudinal follow-up thereafter. V lost 3 bases, J lost 4 bases, and 21 bases lay in between. CDR1 is GTSNPN, CDR2 SVGIG, per germline (reference sequence). The CDR3 has 17 amino acids. TCRdb's copy holds only in-frame clones and misses some; the assay was immunoSEQ multiplex PCR. Found here are hundreds of thousands of clones, 80% to 90% of them singletons; the top ten hold about 0.91%. The rearrangement joins TRBV30 to TRBJ2-2; TRBD2 is a possible D gene (6 bases). Sequencing was carried out using peripheral blood. This TCR was recovered from a man in his late teens or twenties with COVID-19, enrolled during active disease. In DNA form, the CDR3 reads TGTGCCTGGAGGGGAGCGGGCGGTGGTAAGCGCACCGGGGAGCTGTTTTTT. Its translation is CAWRGAGGGKRTGELFF.